This T cell receptor (beta chain) was recorded in a study of molecular identifiers for immune sequencing clone quantification. Study-wide background: Within a replicate experiment, RNA obtained from either about 20,000 or 100,000 naive CD8 cells was divided into five aliquots, and four of those aliquots were then sequenced.

From the PCR reads, TCRdb called clonotypes with MiXCR, one entry per CDR3 protein. Of over 550,000 distinct CDR3 sequences in the sample, about 25% were seen once. This clonotype was seen a handful of times. Libraries from naive CD8 cells were generated from about 20,000 to 1,000,000 sorted cells (with 10%, 30% or 50% RNA). CD8+CD4-CCR7+CD45RA+ cells were sorted as naive CD8 T cells. The receptor was derived from a human donor in good health. Some libraries in this study had Jurkat cell RNA spiked in. Sample: naive CD8+ T cells from blood, with Jurkat cell RNA spiked in. Subset of the sample: FACS-sorted CD8+CD4-CCR7+CD45RA+ naive T cells.

The CDR3 is CASSPEGWGELFF. The CDR3 nucleotides read TGTGCCAGCAGCCCCGAAGGATGGGGGGAGCTGTTTTTT. The gene calls are TRBV7-6 and TRBJ2-2, with no clear D. V gave up 5 bases and J gave up 8 bases, with 12 bases separating them. CDR1 and CDR2 (germline): SGHVS, FNYEAQ. The CDR3 spans 13 residues.